These 32 T cell receptor beta chains were all obtained from the same sample, sequenced in a study of identical twins. Each CDR3 protein gets one entry after TCRdb re-called the 5' RACE reads with MiXCR. Here the sample spans hundreds of thousands of distinct CDR3 sequences, 15% to 20% being singletons. These sequences were also reported in another study, on T cells expressing NK-cell markers.

Source material: PBMCs. These receptors came from a woman aged 18-35 years in good health.

The J gene is TRBJ2-1, the V gene TRBV20-1; D perhaps matches TRBD2 (6 bases). Germline CDR1 reads DFQATT; CDR2 reads SNEGSKA (reference sequence). The CDR3 has 15 residues. V gave up 0 bases and J gave up 7 bases, with 16 bases separating them. DNA for the CDR3: TGCAGTGCTAGAGATCTGGGCGGGGCTGAGAATGAGCAGTTCTTC. Translating gives CSARDLGGAENEQFF.

To note about this clonotype: A much larger clone lies one base from this, so it may be a read error. The chain couples TRBV6-6 to TRBJ1-3; D unresolved. The V end lost 5 bases, the J end lost 8 bases, and 13 bases lay between the germline ends. Germline V lookup: CDR1 MNHNY, CDR2 SVGAGI (reference sequence). This CDR3 contains 13 residues. CDR3 sequence (DNA): TGTGCCAGCAGTCCAGTTGCGCGGGACACCATATATTTT. Translation: CASSPVARDTIYF.

V usage is TRBV7-2 and J usage is TRBJ2-7; 11 bases fit TRBD2. V lost 5 bases, J lost 4 bases, and 4 bases stayed unmatched. CDR3 size: 14 residues. From germline, CDR1 is SGHTA and CDR2 FQGNSA. The CDR3 DNA is TGTGCCAGCAGCATTAGCGGGGGGGAATACGAGCAGTACTTC. Translating gives CASSISGGEYEQYF.

J is TRBJ2-3 and V is TRBV7-9, with 9 bases aligning to TRBD2. V shed 6 bases, J shed 2 bases, and the junction held 12 bases outside the gene matches. The germline CDR1 and CDR2 sequences are SEHNR and FQNEAQ (reference sequence). CDR3 size: 17 residues. The CDR3 reads CASSPWISGGTTDTQYF. The CDR3 nucleotides are TGTGCCAGCAGTCCTTGGATTAGCGGGGGAACCACAGATACGCAGTATTTT.

This clonotype was counted a few times. The CDR3 bases are TGTGCCAGCAGCGTGCTGGTATCAGGAGATACGCAGTATTTT. It encodes CASSVLVSGDTQYF. This chain joins TRBV9 and TRBJ2-3; no firm D call. Germline V lookup: CDR1 SGDLS, CDR2 YYNGEE. V was trimmed by 2 bases and J by 5 bases, leaving 12 bases between them. The CDR3 sequence is 14 residues long.

The chain joins TRBV5-1 to TRBJ2-6; D possibly corresponds to TRBD1 (7 bases). The CDR3 contains 14 residues. The ends were cut back, 5 bases at V and 9 bases at J, with 15 bases in the middle. CDR1 and CDR2 from the germline V gene are SGHRS and YFSETQ. CDR3 sequence reads: CASRPTGEDNVLTF. CDR3 sequence (DNA): TGCGCCAGCAGACCCACAGGGGAGGACAACGTCCTGACTTTC. The whole variable domain, filled in from reference TRBV5-1 and TRBJ2-6, reads KAGVTQTPRYLIKTRGQQVTLSCSPISGHRSVSWYQQTPGQGLQFLFEYFSETQRNKGNFPGRFSGRQFSNSRSEMNVSTLELGDSALYLCASRPTGEDNVLTFGAGSRLTVL.

The chain is built from TRBV18 and TRBJ1-4; D unresolved. V was clipped by 2 bases and J by 4 bases, with 5 bases between them. CDR3 length: 13 amino acids. Germline loops: CDR1 KGHSH, CDR2 LQKENI. The CDR3 coding sequence is TGTGCCAGCTCACCATCCCTTAATGAAAAACTGTTTTTT. Its translation is CASSPSLNEKLFF.

The count of this clonotype is one. The chain joins TRBV29-1 to TRBJ2-1; D is uncertain. Germline lookup yields CDR1 SQVTM and CDR2 ANQGSEA. The CDR3 consists of 11 residues. Trimming removed 8 bases at V and 5 bases at J, with 10 bases between. The DNA of the CDR3 is TGCAGCTCCCAGAGTCACAATGAGCAGTTCTTC. Encoded protein: CSSQSHNEQFF.

This chain joins TRBV5-1 and TRBJ2-1, with D uncertain. The V end was cut by 4 bases, the J end by 8 bases, with 13 bases between. Looked up from germline, CDR1 is SGHRS and CDR2 is YFSETQ. The CDR3 contains 13 residues. This CDR3 is CASSPDSLDEQFF. CDR3 in DNA: TGCGCCAGCAGCCCAGACTCCCTCGATGAGCAGTTCTTC.

This clonotype was counted only a few times. The CDR3 here is CASSSGLAGLLETQYF. CDR3 nucleotides: TGCGCCAGCAGCTCGGGACTAGCGGGACTCCTTGAGACCCAGTACTTC. The V call is TRBV5-1, the J call TRBJ2-5, with TRBD2 matching 13 bases. From germline, CDR1 is SGHRS and CDR2 YFSETQ. Trimming took 3 bases from V and 5 from J; bases not matched to a gene: 7. This CDR3 has 16 amino acids.

This clonotype has at least ten counts. The chain uses TRBV12-3 or TRBV12-4 and TRBJ2-3, with TRBD1 matching 10 bases. After removal of 8 bases from V and 6 bases from J, the junction contained 11 bases not matched to a gene. The CDR3 has 15 residues. The CDR3 DNA follows: TGTGCCAGCTCTGACTTGGACAGGGGGGGCGATACGCAGTATTTT. Protein product: CASSDLDRGGDTQYF.

This clonotype was seen many times. The chain employs TRBV20-1 and TRBJ1-3; no definite D call. Germline assignment: CDR1 DFQATT and CDR2 SNEGSKA (reference sequence). The CDR3 spans 14 residues. Trimming stripped 6 bases from V and 0 bases from J, with 12 bases between. CDR3 bases: TGCAGTGCGCCCGACCGGTTCTCTGGAAACACCATATATTTT. This translates into CSAPDRFSGNTIYF.

This chain uses TRBV7-3 with TRBJ2-1; 15 bases are shared with TRBD2. Germline V gene lookup returns CDR1 SGHTA and CDR2 FQGTGA. With 5 bases clipped from V and 5 bases from J, the junction kept 4 bases outside the gene matches. CDR3 length: 16 amino acids. CDR3 residues: CASSRTSGGAHNEQFF. For the CDR3, the DNA is TGTGCCAGCAGCCGGACTAGCGGGGGGGCCCACAATGAGCAGTTCTTC.

Details on this clonotype: The CDR3 ends on some other residue instead of the conserved phenylalanine or tryptophan, so this is likely a read error. The V call is TRBV29-1, the J call TRBJ2-1; 10 nucleotides align to TRBD1. Germline V gives CDR1 SQVTM, CDR2 ANQGSEA. The CDR3 extends over 16 amino acids. V was pared by 8 bases and J by 0 bases, with 10 bases of the junction left unmatched. The CDR3 loop is CSITGQGGSSYNEQFL. DNA of the CDR3: TGCAGCATCACCGGACAGGGGGGAAGCTCCTACAATGAGCAGTTCTTG.

The gene calls are TRBV5-6 and TRBJ2-1; D may correspond to TRBD1 or TRBD2 (6 bases each). This CDR3 is built from 16 residues. CDR1 and CDR2 from the germline V gene are SGHDT and YYEEEE. V lost 3 bases, J lost 11 bases, and 24 bases lay in between. DNA for the CDR3: TGTGCCAGCAGCTGGGGGTGGGGGGCTGGAGAGTCAAAGCAGTTCTTC. The encoded protein is CASSWGWGAGESKQFF.

This chain links TRBV5-1 with TRBJ2-3; 7 nucleotides align to TRBD1. V dropped 4 bases and J dropped 5; count of bases not matched to a gene: 7. This CDR3 region has 14 residues. Germline CDR1 SGHRS, CDR2 YFSETQ. CDR3 sequence reads: CASSVRQGRDTQYF. The DNA for the CDR3 is TGCGCCAGCAGCGTTCGACAGGGCCGAGATACGCAGTATTTT.

This clonotype was picked up a small number of times. The chain combines TRBV6-1 with TRBJ1-2; no clear D. The V end was cut by 9 bases, the J end by 6 bases, with 17 bases between. Germline CDR1 and CDR2: MNHNS and SASEGT. This CDR3 comprises 13 residues. The DNA for the CDR3 is TGTGCCAGTAGACGAACAGACCTAAATGGCTACACCTTC. It codes for CASRRTDLNGYTF.

The rearrangement uses TRBV6-2 or TRBV6-3 and TRBJ2-6; no firm D call. The CDR3 consists of 15 residues. Germline values: CDR1 MNHEY, CDR2 SVGEGT. V dropped 5 bases and J dropped 0 bases, with 8 bases sitting between them. The CDR3 DNA is TGTGCCAGCAGTGTACCGATCTCTGGGGCCAACGTCCTGACTTTC. Translating it yields CASSVPISGANVLTF.

The chain employs TRBV29-1 and TRBJ1-2, with 8 bases matching TRBD1. With V trimmed by 8 bases and J by 6 bases, 20 bases remained unmatched. Germline CDR1 reads SQVTM; CDR2 reads ANQGSEA. The length of the CDR3 is 16 residues. CDR3 bases: TGCAGCTCCTCCCGGGTGGCAGGGGGCTCCCCGCATGGCTACACCTTC. Amino acids: CSSSRVAGGSPHGYTF.

This clonotype was observed a few times. This chain joins TRBV7-2 and TRBJ1-5; D unresolved. Germline V CDR1 and CDR2: SGHTA, FQGNSA. This CDR3 has 13 residues. V was cut by 6 bases and J by 5 bases, with 11 bases left in between. The chain's CDR3 is CASSRARYQPQHF. The CDR3 DNA follows: TGTGCCAGCAGTAGGGCTCGGTATCAGCCCCAGCATTTT.

The genes are TRBV10-3 and TRBJ1-2, with D possibly TRBD1 on 5 matching bases. CDR3 size: 12 residues. Trimming removed 3 bases from V and 4 bases from J, with 6 bases in between. Germline V gene data show CDR1 as ENHRY and CDR2 as SYGVKD. CDR3 amino acids: CAISEGVYGYTF. The CDR3 DNA reads as TGTGCCATCAGTGAAGGGGTCTATGGCTACACCTTC.

V and J are TRBV10-3 and TRBJ2-7; tentative D call: TRBD1 (7 bases). Trimming pared 8 bases from V and 4 bases from J, leaving 12 bases between. This CDR3 comprises 12 residues. Germline lookup yields CDR1 ENHRY and CDR2 SYGVKD. As DNA, the CDR3 is TGTGCCATCGGACTACAGGGGTACGAGCAGTACTTC. This translates into CAIGLQGYEQYF.

V usage is TRBV19 and J usage is TRBJ1-5; 7 bases are a match to TRBD1. The ends lost 7 bases at V and 0 bases at J; junction bases unmatched: 12. The CDR3 has 17 residues. Germline V gives CDR1 LNHDA, CDR2 SQIVND (reference sequence). This CDR3 is CASTKGPGGNSNQPQHF. The CDR3 DNA is TGTGCCAGTACCAAAGGTCCAGGGGGTAATAGCAATCAGCCCCAGCATTTT.

This chain joins TRBV5-1 and TRBJ1-5; no firm D call. V was clipped by 1 base and J by 5 bases, with 10 bases between them. Germline assignment: CDR1 SGHRS and CDR2 YFSETQ. The CDR3 extends over 14 amino acids. The CDR3 here is CASSLSGEDQPQHF. In DNA form, the CDR3 reads TGCGCCAGCAGCTTGAGCGGGGAGGATCAGCCCCAGCATTTT.

The table lists this clonotype with a few counts. This chain joins TRBV27 and TRBJ1-1; 8 nucleotides agree with TRBD1. The V and J ends lost 3 bases and 0 bases, in that order; junction bases with no gene match: 3. CDR1 is MNHEY and CDR2 is SMNVEV in the germline V gene (reference sequence). The length of the CDR3 is 15 residues. The CDR3 DNA sequence: TGTGCCAGCAGTTTCTTGGACAGGGTGAACACTGAAGCTTTCTTT. This sequence encodes CASSFLDRVNTEAFF.

This chain joins TRBV11-3 and TRBJ2-4; D may be TRBD1 (5 bases). Between the trimmed V and J ends, which lost 3 bases and 0 bases, there was a span of 9 bases. CDR1 SGHNT and CDR2 YENEEA come from the germline V gene. The CDR3 is made up of 15 amino acids. CDR3 sequence: CASSFGRVAKNIQYF. In DNA form, the CDR3 reads TGTGCCAGCAGCTTCGGCAGGGTAGCCAAAAACATTCAGTACTTC.

The chain combines TRBV5-1 with TRBJ1-4; 9 bases line up with TRBD1. Germline CDR1 and CDR2: SGHRS and YFSETQ. The CDR3 length is 15 residues. With 2 bases clipped from V and 5 bases from J, the junction kept 4 bases outside the gene matches. CDR3 in DNA: TGCGCCAGCAGCTTCGGACAGGGGCTGAATGAAAAACTGTTTTTT. Encoded protein: CASSFGQGLNEKLFF. The variable domain in full, completed from reference TRBV5-1 and TRBJ1-4, reads KAGVTQTPRYLIKTRGQQVTLSCSPISGHRSVSWYQQTPGQGLQFLFEYFSETQRNKGNFPGRFSGRQFSNSRSEMNVSTLELGDSALYLCASSFGQGLNEKLFFGSGTQLSVL.

The V and J genes are TRBV12-5 and TRBJ2-1; TRBD2 matches at 7 bases. Germline V gives CDR1 LGHNT, CDR2 FRNRAP. CDR3 length equals 16 residues. V lost 2 bases, J lost 5 bases, and 9 bases stayed unmatched. CDR3 sequence: CASGLTRGGVHNEQFF. The CDR3 coding sequence is TGTGCTAGTGGTTTGACCCGGGGAGGGGTACACAATGAGCAGTTCTTC.

Ten or more counts support this clonotype. This chain joins TRBV29-1 and TRBJ2-7; the match to TRBD1 covers 8 bases. CDR3 size: 12 residues. V lost 6 bases, J lost 3 bases, and 4 bases stayed unmatched. Germline values: CDR1 SQVTM, CDR2 ANQGSEA. For the CDR3, the DNA is TGCAGCGTGACGGACAGGGACTACGAGCAGTACTTC. It is translated as CSVTDRDYEQYF.

This clonotype was counted ten times or more. J is TRBJ2-1 and V is TRBV12-3 or TRBV12-4; the D call may be TRBD1 or TRBD2 (5 bases each). V was clipped by 8 bases and J by 7 bases, with 15 bases between them. CDR3 size: 13 residues. Here the CDR3 DNA reads TGTGCCAGCCGTCGGGGCAGGGTGAATGAGCAGTTCTTC. Translation gives CASRRGRVNEQFF.

This chain uses TRBV9 with TRBJ2-5; possibly TRBD1 or TRBD2 for D (6 bases each). The length of the CDR3 is 16 residues. Germline assignment: CDR1 SGDLS and CDR2 YYNGEE. V lost 1 base, J lost 5 bases, and 18 bases lay in between. Here the CDR3 reads CASSVRGALERETQYF. The CDR3 DNA reads as TGTGCCAGCAGCGTAAGGGGGGCCCTTGAACGGGAGACCCAGTACTTC.

The sample holds one count of this clonotype. This chain joins TRBV29-1 and TRBJ2-5; D perhaps matches TRBD2 (6 bases). This CDR3 contains 14 residues. The germline CDR1 and CDR2 sequences are SQVTM and ANQGSEA. Trimming shortened V by 7 bases and J by 5 bases, and 20 bases separated the two germline ends. The CDR3 protein is CSGVQTFSGETQYF. For the CDR3, the DNA is TGCAGCGGCGTCCAGACTTTTAGCGGCGAGACCCAGTACTTC.